This T cell receptor beta chain was identified during a study of glioma-infiltrating T cells after dendritic cell vaccination (dated by TCRdb to 2016 to 2017). About the full investigation: The cohort included around 15 glioblastoma patients drawn from Phase I and II dendritic cell vaccination trials, of whom 9 were newly diagnosed and 6 had recurrent disease. Patients received autologous tumor lysate-pulsed dendritic cell vaccination between about 2003 and 2012. To make the vaccine, monocyte-derived dendritic cells were cultured for seven to eight days with IL-4 and GM-CSF and then pulsed overnight with autologous tumor lysate. Each patient was given three intradermal dendritic cell vaccine injections, spaced two weeks apart, in the arm below the axilla. Deep sequencing of TCR beta CDR3 regions was used to quantify tumor-infiltrating lymphocyte content and compare tumor and blood repertoires in dendritic cell-vaccinated glioblastoma patients. TCR sequencing metrics, including TIL content and tumor-blood repertoire overlap, were correlated with survival after dendritic cell vaccination. Overall results and qualifications from the work: After dendritic cell vaccination, a higher estimated pretreatment TIL content predicted longer time to progression and longer overall survival. The cohort was small and heterogeneous, only a few patients had full blood and tumor sets, and even fewer had initial-recurrent tumor pairs. TCR clonality showed no direct relationship with survival, which suggests that a diverse polyclonal response may be important. The three-group TCR overlap response model was described as speculative and requiring prospective validation.

V lost 4 bases and J lost 8 bases; the stretch between them is 8 bases long. The CDR3 contains 12 residues, cysteine and phenylalanine counted. Only the CDR3 DNA stays, 36 bases, in frame from base 1. CDR1 MNHEY and CDR2 SMNVEV are derived from the germline V gene (reference sequence). TCRB CDR3 regions were amplified from 2 to 2.5 ug genomic DNA, or all available DNA if less, using the immunoSEQ assay. For multiplex PCR, 60 forward primers for TCR V beta segments and 13 reverse primers for J beta segments were used. To estimate the number of reads per starting template, synthetic control templates were added to each sample at limiting dilution. The Illumina HiSeq System generated 87 bp sequencing reads. The original pipeline was this. PCR and sequencing errors were removed by merging closely related sequences with a nearest neighbor algorithm. TCR overlap was defined as the percentage of unique tumor TCR beta sequences that were also found in the peripheral blood of the same patient. TCRdb obtained this table from immuneACCESS and retained in-frame rearrangements with V and J assigned. These tables miss some clones; where compared with another copy, unresolved V genes account for less than half of the shortfall, and the remainder is unexplained. V and J calls and clone size come straight from that table; D and trimming were deduced from the DNA. The sample table records approximately 48,000 clones; roughly 87% of these occur just once. The ten largest clones capture over 9.5% of the sample.

With respect to this clone: There is no known antigen for this receptor. Base qualities were left out, and no much larger clone turns up one base away.

Patients were selected on the basis of adequate residual fresh-frozen tumor tissue and more than two years of available survival data. Although molecular status otherwise differed among the glioblastoma patients, no patient had an isocitrate dehydrogenase mutation. PBMC collection took place before vaccination, two weeks after the third vaccination, and at tumor progression if progression occurred. The Qiagen DNeasy Blood extraction Kit was used for extraction of genomic DNA. This receptor chain uses TRBV27 and TRBJ2-2; there is no confident call for the D gene. The clonotype originates from a human donor with glioblastoma. Here the sequenced sample was blood, taken before dendritic cell vaccination. CDR3 region: CASSSFLGELFF. The DNA sequence follows: TGTGCCAGCAGTTCCTTTTTGGGGGAGCTGTTTTTT.